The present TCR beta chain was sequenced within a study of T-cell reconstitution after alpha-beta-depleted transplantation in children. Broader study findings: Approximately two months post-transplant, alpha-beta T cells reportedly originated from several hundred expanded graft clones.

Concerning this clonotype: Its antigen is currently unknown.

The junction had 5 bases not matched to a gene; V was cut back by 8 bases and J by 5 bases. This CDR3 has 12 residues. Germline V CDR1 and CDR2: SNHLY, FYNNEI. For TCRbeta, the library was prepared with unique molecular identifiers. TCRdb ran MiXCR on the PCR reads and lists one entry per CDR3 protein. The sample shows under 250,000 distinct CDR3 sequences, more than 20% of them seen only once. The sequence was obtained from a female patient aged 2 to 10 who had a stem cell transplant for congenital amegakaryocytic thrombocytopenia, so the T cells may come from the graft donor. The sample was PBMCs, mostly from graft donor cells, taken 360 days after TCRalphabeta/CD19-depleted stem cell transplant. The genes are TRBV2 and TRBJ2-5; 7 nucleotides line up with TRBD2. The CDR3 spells CASGPLAETQYF. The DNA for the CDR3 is TGTGCCAGCGGGCCACTAGCGGAGACCCAGTACTTC.